These T cell receptor beta chains were read from a single sample in a study of molecular identifiers for immune sequencing clone quantification. TCRdb ran MiXCR on the PCR reads and lists one entry per CDR3 protein. This sample has 40,000 to 45,000 distinct CDR3 sequences, with 15% to 20% found just once. Sequences were obtained from naive CD8+ T cells from blood, with Jurkat cell RNA spiked in. These receptors all stem from a human donor in good health. Some libraries in this study had Jurkat cell RNA spiked in. Each CDR3 is given with its conserved first and last residue. The D gene is left open where the match is weak. Where a row states a size, it is once, few, many or the class of an expanded clone; other rows omit it.

j_call,v_call,d_call,clone_size,cdr3_nt,cdr3_aa
TRBJ2-3,TRBV23-1,NA,medium-sized,TGCGCCAGCAATGGTTACTTCACAGATACGCAGTATTTT,CASNGYFTDTQYF
TRBJ2-7,TRBV14,NA,many,TGTGCCAGCAGCCAAGATTGGGACACTTCCTACGAGCAGTACTTC,CASSQDWDTSYEQYF
TRBJ2-1,TRBV29-1,NA,NA,TGCAGCGTTGAAGGGACGGGGAGCAAGTACAATGAGCAGTTCTTC,CSVEGTGSKYNEQFF
TRBJ2-3,TRBV7-9,TRBD2,medium-sized,TGTGCCAGCAGCTTAACTAGCGGAACAGATACGCAGTATTTT,CASSLTSGTDTQYF
TRBJ2-1,TRBV5-5,TRBD2,many,TGTGCCAGCAGCTTTAGCGGGGCAGATTACAATGAGCAGTTCTTC,CASSFSGADYNEQFF
TRBJ1-1,TRBV7-9,NA,NA,TGTGCCAGCAGCTTAGGACAGGCGCTGAACACTGAAGCTTTCTTT,CASSLGQALNTEAFF
TRBJ1-5,TRBV19,NA,many,TGTGCCAGTAGTCCTACAGGAGGCCATCAGCCCCAGCATTTT,CASSPTGGHQPQHF
TRBJ2-7,TRBV9,NA,many,TGTGCCAGCAGCCAAGGTTCTGGAAGGTACGAGCAGTACTTC,CASSQGSGRYEQYF
TRBJ2-3,TRBV7-2,TRBD2,many,TGTGCCAGCAGCTTAGGACTAGCGGGGGCCTTGCGTCGTGCAGATACGCAGTATTTT,CASSLGLAGALRRADTQYF
TRBJ1-1,TRBV6-5,NA,many,TGTGCCAGCACCCGACTTGGGGTAACTGAAGCTTTCTTT,CASTRLGVTEAFF
TRBJ2-7,TRBV7-9,NA,many,TGTGCCGCGGAGGAGAAGGACGGCTACGAGCAGTACTTC,CAAEEKDGYEQYF
TRBJ2-1,TRBV20-1,TRBD2,many,TGCAGTGCTAGAAAGCGGGGGACCTACAATGAGCAGTTCTTC,CSARKRGTYNEQFF
TRBJ2-1,TRBV19,NA,many,TGTGCCAGTAGTATCAGGTACAATGAGCAGTTCTTC,CASSIRYNEQFF
TRBJ2-2,TRBV11-2,NA,many,TGTGCCAGCAGCCTACGTGAGGAGCTGTTTTTT,CASSLREELFF
TRBJ2-3,TRBV12-3/TRBV12-4,NA,many,TGTGCCAGCACCCCCCCTGATGGTACGCAGTATTTT,CASTPPDGTQYF
TRBJ2-7,TRBV6-1,TRBD2,many,TGTGCCAGCAGTGTCCTAGCGGGTATATACGAGCAGTACTTC,CASSVLAGIYEQYF
TRBJ1-1,TRBV4-3,NA,NA,TGCGCCAGCAGCCAAGTCGCCGGGGGCACTGAAGCTTTCTTT,CASSQVAGGTEAFF
TRBJ2-5,TRBV13,NA,many,TGTGCCAGCAGCTTTGGTAGAACCGATAGGACCCAGTACTTC,CASSFGRTDRTQYF
TRBJ2-3,TRBV3-2,NA,many,TGTGCCAGCAGCCACCACAGGGCGACACTTGGTACGCAGTATTTT,CASSHHRATLGTQYF
TRBJ1-1,TRBV9,NA,many,TGTGCCAGCAGCGTAGTTGGGGAATTGAACACTGAAGCTTTCTTT,CASSVVGELNTEAFF
TRBJ2-2,TRBV20-1,NA,NA,TGCAGTGCTAGAGATTGGGGGGGCGTGAACACCGGGGAGCTGTTTTTT,CSARDWGGVNTGELFF
TRBJ1-5,TRBV12-3/TRBV12-4,NA,many,TGTGCCAGCAGTTTAGGGGGGGGAGGAGGTCAGCCCCAGCATTTT,CASSLGGGGGQPQHF
TRBJ2-7,TRBV7-8,TRBD2,many,TGTGCCAGCAGCTTAGGGGGACTAGCGAGTTACGAGCAGTACTTC,CASSLGGLASYEQYF
TRBJ2-3,TRBV7-9,TRBD1,many,TGTGCCAGCAGCCCACCTATCGACAGGGCCGAAACAGATACGCAGTATTTT,CASSPPIDRAETDTQYF
TRBJ2-7,TRBV11-2,NA,many,TGTGCCAGCAGCTTGGCGGGGACCTACGAGCAGTACTTC,CASSLAGTYEQYF
TRBJ2-7,TRBV15,NA,many,TGTGCCTCCAGCAGCAGCCCCTACGAGCAGTACTTC,CASSSSPYEQYF
TRBJ2-3,TRBV28,NA,NA,TGTGCCAGCAGTTTATCGACTCTGGGCACAGATACGCAGTATTTT,CASSLSTLGTDTQYF
TRBJ2-3,TRBV9,NA,many,TGTGCCAGCAGCGTAAAAGGGGGAGTTTTACCAGATACGCAGTATTTT,CASSVKGGVLPDTQYF
TRBJ2-3,TRBV18,TRBD1,many,TGTGCCAGCTCAGCCCGGGACAGACTCGTGGATACGCAGTATTTT,CASSARDRLVDTQYF